The present TCR beta chain was sequenced within a study of blood T cell repertoires in COVID-19. In the study overall: The United States, Italy and Spain provided the acute and convalescent COVID-19 samples. PBMCs, B-cell-depleted T cells, or T cells were the source of the cDNA or gDNA that made up the material.

Study processing details: The authors estimated nucleated cell counts from reference gene primer amplification. Using immunoSEQ multiplex PCR, the repertoire was profiled, and TCRdb retains in-frame clones only, with some absent. From that table come the V and J calls and clone size; the DNA was used to work out D and trimming. The sample consists of around 480,000 clones, 88% of them appearing once. One Seattle source followed patients from active infection through their disease course. This CDR3 is built from 13 residues. Looked up from germline, CDR1 is SGHNT and CDR2 is YYREEE (reference sequence). With 1 base removed from V and 6 bases from J, the gap between germline ends came to 10 bases.

Sequencing was carried out using peripheral blood. The chain carries TRBV5-4 and TRBJ1-1; possible D gene TRBD1, 5 bases. The source of this sequence is a woman aged 45-65 years with COVID-19, enrolled during active disease. The CDR3 sequence is CASSLSSGAEAFF. CDR3 nucleotides: TGTGCCAGCAGCTTGTCGTCGGGGGCTGAAGCTTTCTTT.